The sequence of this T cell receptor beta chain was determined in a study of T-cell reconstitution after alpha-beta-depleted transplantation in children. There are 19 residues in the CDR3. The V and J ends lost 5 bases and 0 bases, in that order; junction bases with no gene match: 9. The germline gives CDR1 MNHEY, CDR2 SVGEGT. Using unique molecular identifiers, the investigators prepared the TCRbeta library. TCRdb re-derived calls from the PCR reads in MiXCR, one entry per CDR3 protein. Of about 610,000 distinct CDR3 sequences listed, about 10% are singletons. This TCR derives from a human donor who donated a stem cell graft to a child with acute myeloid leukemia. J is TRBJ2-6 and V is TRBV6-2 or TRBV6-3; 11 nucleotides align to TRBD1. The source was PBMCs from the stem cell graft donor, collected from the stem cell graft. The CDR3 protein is CASSIYSGTGGSGANVLTF. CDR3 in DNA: TGTGCCAGCAGTATATATTCCGGGACAGGGGGCTCTGGGGCCAACGTCCTGACTTTC.